This T cell receptor beta chain was captured by sequencing in a study of T-cell reconstitution after alpha-beta-depleted transplantation in children. General observations from the study: High day-60 TCRbeta diversity in some patients came from surviving recipient T cells and thymic progenitors. Diversity and T-cell counts at one year after transplant derived mostly from new T cells. Expanded clones from the graft, numbering several hundred, reportedly supplied alpha-beta T cells about two months after transplant.

This clonotype was seen a handful of times. Antigen specificity is unknown. The V segment lost 5 bases and the J segment 7 bases; nucleotides outside the gene matches: 9. There are 16 residues in the CDR3. Preparation of the TCRbeta library involved a method that used unique molecular identifiers. Each CDR3 protein is one row after TCRdb ran MiXCR on the PCR reads. Here the sample spans about 980,000 distinct CDR3 sequences, roughly 29% being singletons. The origin of this receptor is a boy in the first two years of life who had a stem cell transplant for SCID, so the T cells may come from the graft donor. The chain couples TRBV12-3 or TRBV12-4 to TRBJ1-5, with TRBD1 matching over 12 bases. The sample in question was PBMCs, mostly from graft donor cells, obtained 360 days after TCRalphabeta/CD19-depleted stem cell transplant. For the CDR3, the DNA is TGTGCCAGCAGTCCGGGACAGGGGGCTTTCGGACAGCCCCAGCATTTT. Protein: CASSPGQGAFGQPQHF.